This TCR beta chain was obtained from a study of CD8+CD57+ T cells in acquired aplastic anemia (dated by TCRdb to the late 2010s). Describing the broader study: DNA extracted from sorted CD4+ and CD8+ cells had a mean of approximately 3 ug, with a range of roughly 0.17 to 30 ug. CD8+CD57+ expansion was defined as frequency above the mean frequency observed in healthy subjects. Paper-wide results and their limitations: Approximately 31 CD8+ CDR3 sequences were found in both patients and controls but appeared to be highly expressed in patients and within the immunodominant clones of the patients. No significant difference in CD8+ Simpson's diversity was found between patients and healthy controls (P=0.060).

Patients chosen for sequencing had shown expansion of CD8+CD57+ cells by flow cytometry. All patients had severe acquired aplastic anemia diagnosed by International Study of Aplastic Anemia and Agranulocytosis and Camitta criteria. Patients had received no therapy at the time of blood sampling. In the study, sorted CD4+ and CD8+ blood T cells from patients with severe aplastic anemia and from healthy subjects underwent deep sequencing of TCR repertoires. Patients were enrolled under clinicaltrials.gov protocols 00001620, 01623167, 00001397, 00071045, 00081523 and 00961064 in the USA. Ficoll-Paque density gradient centrifugation was used to isolate peripheral blood mononuclear cells. Before DNA was extracted, CD4+ and CD8+ T cells were sorted using either FACS or magnetic beads. Via the germline V gene, CDR1 is SGHTA and CDR2 FQGTGA. For this chain, trimming is 2 bases at the V end and 8 bases at the J end, and the number of junction bases without a gene match is 17. Reading from cysteine to phenylalanine, the CDR3 counts 18 amino acids. CDR3 DNA is the only sequence kept; it has 54 bases, read in frame from the first base.

As regards this clonotype: Its antigen has not been determined. Base-call qualities are not available, and no considerably larger clone is one nucleotide away.

Genomic DNA served as template for TCR beta VDJ combination and CDR3 sequence profiling. An Illumina HiSeq 2000 was the platform used for TCR repertoire sequencing. Concerning the study's data processing: TRBV/TRBJ rearrangement plots, CDR3 size and DJ length profiles, and Simpson's diversity index were used to assess repertoires. The most abundant DNA sequence in the deep sequencing data was defined as the immunodominant clone. CDR3 amino acid sequences were screened for sharing across subjects and compared with published repertoires and the VDJdb database. Through fastp at Q25 and MiXCR, TCRdb rebuilt clones from the public reads, retaining in-frame beta chains. Rows are unified per CDR3 protein, each entry keeping the most common DNA and genes. TCRdb's processing, not the authors' own work, is the source of the V and J calls. The sample has about 240,000 distinct CDR3 sequences on record, approximately 50% of them singletons. The ten largest account for roughly 8% of the sample.

The sequencing input was sorted CD4+, CD8+, or CD8+CD57+ T cells (not recorded which) from PBMCs. The chain is made from TRBV7-3 and TRBJ2-1, with 8 bases matching TRBD2. The sequence came from a human donor with aplastic anemia. CDR3 sequence: CASSLLRGGSGSGDEQFF. The DNA is TGTGCCAGCAGCTTATTAAGGGGTGGGAGCGGGAGTGGAGATGAGCAGTTCTTC.